This T cell receptor (beta chain) was sequenced during a study of T-cell reconstitution after alpha-beta-depleted transplantation in children. Study-wide results and caveats: The study traced high day-60 TCRbeta diversity in some patients to surviving recipient T cells and thymic progenitors. Among T cells one year after transplant, newly produced cells accounted for most counts and diversity. Several hundred graft clones that had expanded were reportedly the source of alpha-beta T cells about two months after transplant.

A few counts support this clonotype. No antigen is known for it. TCRbeta library preparation incorporated unique molecular identifiers. TCRdb independently ran MiXCR on the PCR reads; one entry per CDR3 protein. The profile shows about 110,000 distinct CDR3 sequences, approximately 10% of them singletons. The CDR3 covers 11 residues. Looked up from germline, CDR1 is LGHDT and CDR2 is YNNKEL (reference sequence). V was shortened by 6 bases and J by 6 bases, with 9 bases between the two germline ends. Sequencing was performed on PBMCs, taken before TCRalphabeta/CD19-depleted stem cell transplant. This clonotype was obtained from a boy younger than 10 with acute lymphoblastic leukemia, due to receive a stem cell transplant. J is TRBJ2-7 and V is TRBV3-1; D unresolved. CDR3 nucleotides: TGTGCCAGCAGTACTAAATCCGAGCAGTACTTC. It encodes CASSTKSEQYF.